These T cell receptor beta chains were read from a single sample in a study of vaccination effects on CD4 cells after COVID-19. These TCRs' antigens remain unknown. Assay: immunoSEQ multiplex PCR; the TCRdb copy retains only in-frame clones and omits some. Altogether roughly 63,000 clones are present, less than 80% being singletons, with the ten largest covering 3.7%. The sample in question was CD4+ T cells from PBMCs cultured with HCoV-OC43 spike peptides, obtained before COVID-19 vaccination. The origin of the receptors is a human donor who received a COVID-19 vaccine. Both conserved end residues are trimmed from each CDR3.

v_call cdr3_aa
TRBV5-1 ASSLWGNTEAF
TRBV3-1/TRBV3-2 ASSSPGLDLEQF
TRBV12-3/TRBV12-4 ASRAASGGPQH
TRBV18 ASSPQGFSNQPQH
TRBV28 ASSWTGISNTGELF
TRBV12-3/TRBV12-4 ASSYRETQY
TRBV2 ASSEAGLAGGSSTDTQY
TRBV3-1/TRBV3-2 ASSRTSGDEETQY
TRBV28 ASSRGLSGGVVDTQY
TRBV24-1 ATSDYAGGLYTDTQY
TRBV30 AWTVTGFSDTQY
TRBV6-2/TRBV6-3 ASGPDVVIEPQH
TRBV28 ASSDPGQETF
TRBV5-6 ASSFGQTDTQY
TRBV15 ATSRDRRGSGSGELF
TRBV5-4 ASSLGWRTEAF
TRBV4-1 ASSQLGTSKGADTQY
TRBV10-2 ASGLTSGGAADTQY
TRBV12-3/TRBV12-4 ARNTGELF
TRBV9 ASSRDSRISTDTQY
TRBV27 ASSPRWDRTDTQY
TRBV5-1 ASSAKPGQGPLNTEAF
TRBV6-6 ASSLQRRMSSGNTIY
TRBV2 ASSDRAGSRSSPLH
TRBV7-2 ASSPQSENTGELF
TRBV7-3 ASSIGGIARAEAF
TRBV19 ASTKVAGGGNIQY
TRBV6-4 ASSAQRGGRETQY
TRBV5-6 ASSLPRNTEAF
TRBV11-2 ASSSFINTQY
TRBV28 ASSHKPRRERDTGELF
TRBV27 ASSPLDREYHDHYGYT
TRBV18 ASSQQGSNTEAF
TRBV5-1 ASSYGTGLETQY
TRBV5-1 ASSLVPGAVNTEAF
TRBV4-1 ASSYRGRQDTQY
TRBV20-1 SAGQFYGYT
TRBV10-1 ASNPGTGVQETQY
TRBV6-5 ASAQGGSTEAF
TRBV11-2 AARSGEQPNEQF
TRBV30 AWSWMNTEAF
TRBV12-5 ASGTSGGFETQY
TRBV5-5 ASSLGGTSNQPQH
TRBV25-1 ASGGDNTEAF
TRBV5-6 ASTSPGGGVNTEAF
TRBV19 ASRLSGGVGTQY
TRBV19 ASTRAQGYTGANVLT
TRBV7-2 ASSFSTGLEAF
TRBV7-3 ASSLGTNYGYT
TRBV19 ASSAHGTDTQY
TRBV7-3 ASSLNPGLAGGNEQF
TRBV6-5 ASSYSSTGNSPLH
TRBV2 ASSDGTSTDTQY
TRBV24-1 ATSGNEGFAF
TRBV10-1 ASSELGTSTDTQY
TRBV9 ASSARQGLGPEKLF